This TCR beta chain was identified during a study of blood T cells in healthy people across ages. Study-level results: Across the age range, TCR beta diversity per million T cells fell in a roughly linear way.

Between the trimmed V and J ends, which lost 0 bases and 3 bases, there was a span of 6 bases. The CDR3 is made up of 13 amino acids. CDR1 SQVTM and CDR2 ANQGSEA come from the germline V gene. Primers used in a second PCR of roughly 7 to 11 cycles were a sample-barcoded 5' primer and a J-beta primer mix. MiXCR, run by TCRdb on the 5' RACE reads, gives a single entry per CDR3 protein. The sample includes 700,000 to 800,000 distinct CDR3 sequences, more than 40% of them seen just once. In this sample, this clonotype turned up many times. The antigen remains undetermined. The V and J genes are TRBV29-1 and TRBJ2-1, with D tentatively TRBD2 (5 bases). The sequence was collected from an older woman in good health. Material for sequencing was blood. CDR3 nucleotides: TGCAGCGTTGAAGAGGGGAGCTACAATGAGCAGTTCTTC. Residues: CSVEEGSYNEQFF.